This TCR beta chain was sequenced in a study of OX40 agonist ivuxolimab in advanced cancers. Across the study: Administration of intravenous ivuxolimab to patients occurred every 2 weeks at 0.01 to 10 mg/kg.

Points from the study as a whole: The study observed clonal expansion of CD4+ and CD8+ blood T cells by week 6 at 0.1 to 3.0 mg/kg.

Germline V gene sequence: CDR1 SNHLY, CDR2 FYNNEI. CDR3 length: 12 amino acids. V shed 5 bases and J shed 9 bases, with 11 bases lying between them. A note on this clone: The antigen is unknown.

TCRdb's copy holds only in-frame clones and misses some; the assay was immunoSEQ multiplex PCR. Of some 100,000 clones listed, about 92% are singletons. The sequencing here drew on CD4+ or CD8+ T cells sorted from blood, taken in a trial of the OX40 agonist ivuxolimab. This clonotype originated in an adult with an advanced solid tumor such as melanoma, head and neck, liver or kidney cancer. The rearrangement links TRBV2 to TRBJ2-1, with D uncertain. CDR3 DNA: TGTGCCAGCAGTCCTGGACCGGCTGAGCAGTTCTTC. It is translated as CASSPGPAEQFF.